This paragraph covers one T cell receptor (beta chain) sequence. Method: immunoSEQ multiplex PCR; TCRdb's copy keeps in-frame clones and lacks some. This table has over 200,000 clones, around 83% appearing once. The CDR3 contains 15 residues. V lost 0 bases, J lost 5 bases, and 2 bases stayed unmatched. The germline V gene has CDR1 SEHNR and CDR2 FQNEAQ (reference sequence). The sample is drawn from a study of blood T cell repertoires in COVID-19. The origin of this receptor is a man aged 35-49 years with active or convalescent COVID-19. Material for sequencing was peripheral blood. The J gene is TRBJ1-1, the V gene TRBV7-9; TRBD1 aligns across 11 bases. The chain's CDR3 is CASSLAGQGATEAFF. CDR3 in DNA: TGTGCCAGCAGCTTAGCTGGACAGGGGGCGACTGAAGCTTTCTTT.